Below are 27 T cell receptor beta chains sequenced from a single sample in a study of blood T cells in healthy people across ages. The second PCR ran about 7 to 12 cycles with a sample-barcoded 5' primer and J-beta primers. TCRdb re-analysed the 5' RACE reads in MiXCR, keeping a single row per CDR3 protein. The table lists 800,000 to 950,000 distinct CDR3 sequences, just under 30% of them singletons. These data also formed part of another study, on T cells of mothers and their children.

The source material was blood. These receptor sequences come from a woman aged 40 to 50 in good health.

This clonotype was detected ten times or more. V gene TRBV6-6 combines with J gene TRBJ2-7; D not resolved. Germline lookup yields CDR1 MNHNY and CDR2 SVGAGI (reference sequence). This CDR3 has 13 amino acids. V lost 7 bases and J lost 5, with 15 bases in between. The DNA of the CDR3 is TGTGCCAGCATGGGGATGAGGATCGACGAGCAGTACTTC. It is translated as CASMGMRIDEQYF.

This clonotype was counted only a few times. A read error may be the cause here, since a much bigger clone is one base away. The J gene is TRBJ2-5, the V gene TRBV11-2; D gene uncertain. Per germline, CDR1 SGHAT and CDR2 FQNNGV. V dropped 5 bases and J dropped 6 bases, with 16 bases sitting between them. CDR3 length: 14 residues. In DNA form, the CDR3 reads TGTGCCAGCAGCCTCGACTGGCTTGAGAAGACCCAGTACTTC. Protein product: CASSLDWLEKTQYF.

In this sample, this clonotype turned up a few times. The rearrangement uses TRBV7-9 and TRBJ2-7; TRBD2 might be the D (5 bases). The CDR3 sequence is 12 residues long. Germline V gives CDR1 SEHNR, CDR2 FQNEAQ (reference sequence). V lost 2 bases to trimming and J lost 6 bases, with 8 bases between them. DNA for the CDR3: TGTGCCAGCAGCTTACCCGGGGTCGAGCAGTACTTC. This codes for CASSLPGVEQYF. The variable domain in full, with the rest retrieved from reference TRBV7-9 and TRBJ2-7, is DTGVSQNPRHKITKRGQNVTFRCDPISEHNRLYWYRQTLGQGPEFLTYFQNEAQLEKSRLLSDRFSAERPKGSFSTLEIQRTEQGDSAMYLCASSLPGVEQYFGPGTRLTVT.

This chain connects TRBV13 to TRBJ2-7; a possible D gene is TRBD1 (6 bases). CDR3 length equals 14 residues. V was cut by 5 bases and J by 5 bases, with 16 bases left in between. Germline CDR1 is PRHDT and CDR2 is FYEKMQ (reference sequence). The CDR3 DNA reads TGTGCCAGCAGCACCGTAGGGACATCCCACGAGCAGTACTTC. It yields the protein CASSTVGTSHEQYF.

The count of this clonotype is one. The chain combines TRBV20-1 with TRBJ1-1, with 7 bases fitting TRBD1. The CDR3 length is 13 residues. V shed 5 bases, J shed 0 bases, and the junction held 3 bases outside the gene matches. Germline-derived CDR1 and CDR2 are DFQATT and SNEGSKA (reference sequence). In DNA form, the CDR3 reads TGCAGTGCTTGGGACAGTTTGAACACTGAAGCTTTCTTT. Residues: CSAWDSLNTEAFF.

This clonotype was seen ten or more times. This chain connects TRBV5-1 to TRBJ2-3; weak D call: TRBD1 (5 bases). This CDR3 has 14 residues. Trimming took off 4 bases at V and 2 bases at J, with 11 bases between the two ends. CDR1 and CDR2 (germline): SGHRS, YFSETQ. As DNA, the CDR3 is TGCGCCAGCAGCAACACAGGATCCACAGATACGCAGTATTTT. Residues: CASSNTGSTDTQYF.

This clonotype was counted at least ten times. The CDR3: CASRVGETVEQYF. In DNA form, the CDR3 reads TGTGCCAGCAGAGTGGGGGAGACGGTCGAGCAGTACTTC. V gene TRBV7-9 combines with J gene TRBJ2-7; D may match TRBD1 or TRBD2 (5 bases each). Germline CDR1 SEHNR, CDR2 FQNEAQ (reference sequence). With 6 bases removed from V and 6 bases from J, the gap between germline ends came to 15 bases. The CDR3 covers 13 residues.

Here the CDR3 reads CASSLVPGALCIGMNTEAFF. CDR3 nucleotides: TGTGCCAGCAGCTTAGTTCCGGGGGCTTTGTGCATCGGTATGAACACTGAAGCTTTCTTT. J is TRBJ1-1 and V is TRBV7-6, with D possibly being TRBD1 (6 bases). CDR3 size: 20 residues. The V gene lost 1 base and the J gene lost 0 bases, with 24 bases spanning the gap. Germline values: CDR1 SGHVS, CDR2 FNYEAQ.

Of note for this clonotype: One junction end does not reproduce the germline sequence, and a read error may be involved. The rearrangement uses TRBV7-2 and TRBJ2-7, with D tentatively TRBD2 (6 bases). The CDR3 extends over 18 amino acids. CDR1 and CDR2 from the germline V gene are SGHTA and FQGNSA. The CDR3 here is CANSLDMLARGVGGEQYF. DNA for the CDR3: TGTGCCAACAGCTTAGACATGTTGGCTAGGGGCGTCGGGGGCGAGCAGTACTTC.

V and J are TRBV29-1 and TRBJ2-7; possible D gene TRBD1, 5 bases. Germline assignment: CDR1 SQVTM and CDR2 ANQGSEA. This CDR3 spans 15 amino acids. The V gene lost 7 bases and the J gene lost 4 bases, with 23 bases spanning the gap. CDR3 loop: CSELIQQVVPYEQYF. The DNA for the CDR3 is TGCAGCGAACTCATACAACAGGTGGTCCCTTACGAGCAGTACTTC.

The chain carries TRBV5-1 and TRBJ2-1, with 7 bases aligning to TRBD2. V trimming: 4 bases; J trimming: 13 bases; junction bases outside the gene matches: 11. This CDR3 has 13 amino acids. Germline V gene lookup returns CDR1 SGHRS and CDR2 YFSETQ. The CDR3 is CASSTTPRETQFF. CDR3 nucleotide sequence: TGCGCCAGCAGCACGACCCCGCGGGAGACCCAGTTCTTC.

A note on this clonotype: A single base separates this from a much larger clone, so it may be a read error. V gene TRBV18 combines with J gene TRBJ2-4; 11 nucleotides line up with TRBD2. CDR1 KGHSH and CDR2 LQKENI come from the germline V gene. CDR3 length: 16 residues. V lost 7 bases and J lost 13; bases outside the gene matches: 18. The CDR3 is CASLATTSGAGHEQYF. As DNA, the CDR3 is TGTGCCAGCTTAGCGACGACTAGCGGGGCTGGACATGAGCAGTACTTC.

This clonotype was recorded many times. V and J are TRBV28 and TRBJ1-2; D unclear. The CDR3 has 17 amino acids. Per germline, CDR1 MDHEN and CDR2 SYDVKM. V was pared by 1 base and J by 0 bases, with 15 bases between. The CDR3 sequence is CASSLLGNRAANYGYTF. CDR3 DNA: TGTGCCAGCAGTTTATTAGGGAACAGAGCAGCTAACTATGGCTACACCTTC.

This clonotype has ten or more counts. This chain links TRBV6-4 with TRBJ2-2, with 7 bases identical to TRBD2. Trimming removed 2 bases from V and 3 bases from J; junction bases left unmatched: 0. This CDR3 region has 14 residues. Germline CDR1 and CDR2: MRHNA and SNTAGT. The CDR3 sequence: CASSDSGDTGELFF. The DNA of the CDR3 is TGTGCCAGCAGTGACAGCGGGGACACCGGGGAGCTGTTTTTT.

This clonotype was detected a few times. A much larger clone lies a single base off, so this may be a read error. V gene TRBV15 combines with J gene TRBJ2-7; 11 nucleotides match TRBD1. The CDR3 is 13 residues long. The ends lost 5 bases at V and 3 bases at J; junction bases unmatched: 0. Germline values: CDR1 LNHNV, CDR2 YYDKDF (reference sequence). CDR3 DNA: TGTGCCACCAGCGGGACAGGGGGCTACGAGCAGTACTTC. Amino acid sequence: CATSGTGGYEQYF.

This clonotype turned up a few times. The chain recombines TRBV7-9 with TRBJ2-3; no clear D gene. The CDR3 has 12 amino acids. V was trimmed by 3 bases and J by 4 bases, leaving 5 bases between them. Germline V gene data show CDR1 as SEHNR and CDR2 as FQNEAQ (reference sequence). The DNA of the CDR3 is TGTGCCAGCAGCTTTGTCCCAGATACGCAGTATTTT. Encoded protein: CASSFVPDTQYF.

The chain links TRBV14 to TRBJ2-3; D gene unclear. CDR1 and CDR2 from the germline V gene are SGHDN and FVKESK. V was clipped by 4 bases and J by 11 bases, with 13 bases between them. This CDR3 has 12 amino acids. The CDR3 reads CASSPGPFGQYF. As DNA, the CDR3 is TGTGCCAGCAGCCCAGGACCTTTTGGGCAGTATTTT.

Comment on this clonotype: A junction end diverges from the germline sequence, so it may reflect a read error. V usage is TRBV5-1 and J usage is TRBJ2-2; 7 nucleotides match TRBD2. Germline V gene data show CDR1 as SGHRS and CDR2 as YFSETQ. This CDR3 contains 16 residues. Here the CDR3 DNA reads TGTGCCAGCAGCTTAACGGGAGGCGCGAACACCGGGGAGCTGTTTTTT. Encoded protein: CASSLTGGANTGELFF.

This clonotype was picked up a small number of times. The chain joins TRBV5-1 to TRBJ1-5; TRBD1 is a possible D gene (6 bases). V was clipped by 7 bases and J by 4 bases, with 15 bases between them. This CDR3 comprises 14 residues. In germline, CDR1 is SGHRS, CDR2 YFSETQ. The CDR3 sequence is CASGPHRENQPQHF. For the CDR3, the DNA is TGCGCCAGCGGACCCCACAGGGAAAATCAGCCCCAGCATTTT.

This clonotype showed up just a few times. The genes are TRBV9 and TRBJ2-1; D is perhaps TRBD2 (6 bases). The CDR3 totals 16 residues. V lost 3 bases, J lost 2 bases, and 15 bases lay in between. Germline V CDR1 and CDR2: SGDLS, YYNGEE. The CDR3 bases are TGTGCCAGCAGCGCGAGACGGGGGAAGACCTACAATGAGCAGTTCTTC. Translated: CASSARRGKTYNEQFF.

As concerns this clonotype: Just one base apart from a much larger clone, this may be a read error. The chain uses TRBV12-3 or TRBV12-4 and TRBJ2-5, with 9 nucleotides matching TRBD1. Trimming at V came to 5 bases and at J to 1 base, leaving 5 bases not matched to a gene. The CDR3 is 15 amino acids. This CDR3 reads CASSVWDRVQETQYF. The CDR3 coding sequence is TGTGCCAGCAGTGTCTGGGACAGGGTCCAAGAGACCCAGTACTTC.

The chain combines TRBV20-1 with TRBJ1-2; a possible D gene is TRBD1 (6 bases). V lost 4 bases to trimming and J lost 7 bases, with 16 bases between them. The CDR3 covers 13 residues. Germline V CDR1 and CDR2: DFQATT, SNEGSKA (reference sequence). CDR3 coding DNA: TGCAGTGCTAACTCACGGGGGGCGGGTGGCTACACCTTC. As protein: CSANSRGAGGYTF.

This clonotype occurred a few times. The chain's CDR3 is CASSPGTGPLHF. The CDR3 DNA follows: TGTGCCAGCAGTCCCGGAACCGGACCCCTCCACTTT. This chain links TRBV6-6 with TRBJ1-6; the D is unclear. Germline CDR1 is MNHNY and CDR2 is SVGAGI (reference sequence). Trimming removed 5 bases from V and 12 bases from J, with 11 bases in between. The CDR3 sequence is 12 residues long.

V gene TRBV7-6 combines with J gene TRBJ1-5; D not resolved. Between the trimmed V and J ends, which lost 1 base and 3 bases, there was a span of 10 bases. CDR1 SGHVS and CDR2 FNYEAQ come from the germline V gene. The CDR3 extends over 15 amino acids. CDR3 DNA: TGTGCCAGCAGCTTAGAGGCTGGGAACAATCAGCCCCAGCATTTT. This encodes CASSLEAGNNQPQHF.

The rearrangement uses TRBV2 and TRBJ1-1; D perhaps matches TRBD1 (6 bases). The CDR3 contains 13 residues. Germline V lookup: CDR1 SNHLY, CDR2 FYNNEI. The ends were cut back, 11 bases at V and 3 bases at J, with 16 bases in the middle. CDR3 region: CAGVWQGYTEAFF. The CDR3 DNA reads TGTGCCGGCGTGTGGCAGGGGTACACTGAAGCTTTCTTT.

The chain is built from TRBV2 and TRBJ1-2; 7 nucleotides agree with TRBD1. The CDR3 totals 13 residues. Per germline, CDR1 SNHLY and CDR2 FYNNEI. After removal of 6 bases from V and 4 bases from J, the junction contained 5 bases not matched to a gene. The DNA for the CDR3 is TGTGCCAGCAGGACAGGGAAGGGCTATGGCTACACCTTC. Translation gives CASRTGKGYGYTF.

Note on this clonotype: Its ends do not fully match the called genes, so a read error is possible. The genes are TRBV7-3 and TRBJ2-5; 9 bases map to TRBD2. CDR1 is SGHTA and CDR2 is FQGTGA in the germline V gene. This CDR3 has 16 residues. The CDR3 sequence is CASSVTGGGALNEQYF. The CDR3 region has the DNA TGTGCCAGCAGCGTAACGGGCGGGGGGGCCCTCAATGAGCAGTACTTC.